This T cell receptor (gamma chain) was sequenced during a study of gammadelta T cells in human blood (dated by TCRdb to 2018 to 2021). The investigation overall reported the following: The study reported that microbial exposure appeared to drive polyclonal expansion of innate gamma-delta T cells immediately after birth.

Sequences GITISATS (CDR1) and ISYDGTV (CDR2) are obtained from the germline V gene (reference sequence). Trimming accounts for 6 bases at V and 3 bases at J, while the number of junction bases matched to no gene is 2. The CDR3, cysteine through phenylalanine, is 15 amino acids long. Only the CDR3 region is kept as DNA, spanning 45 bases read in frame from base 1. This clone turned up a few times. The clone's antigen remains unknown. No qualities accompany the bases; no much larger clone lies one base away. Receptors were amplified or captured by RT-PCR. Data came from an Illumina MiSeq. After TCRdb called clones again from the public reads with CATT, rows with identical DNA were merged. The sample table contains 400 to 600 gamma-chain clones; only one count was recorded for more than 4.5% of them. Roughly 50% of the sample belongs to the ten largest clones.

The receptor comes from a human fetus. The sequence joins TRGV9 to TRGJP. The sequencing input was Vgamma9Vdelta2 gamma-delta T cells from fetal blood. The nucleotide sequence reads TGTGCCTTGTGGTCGCAAGAGTTGGGCAAAAAAATCAAGGTATTT. Its translation is CALWSQELGKKIKVF.